This T cell receptor (beta chain) derives from a study of read filtering for tumor transcriptome and immune sequencing. The library was built from about 0.4 ug RNA with molecular barcoded adaptors for alpha/delta and beta/gamma chains. TCRdb reanalysed the reads using MiXCR and keeps one entry per CDR3 protein. The sample consists of tens of thousands of distinct CDR3 sequences, 11% to 15% of them appearing once. This CDR3 comprises 12 residues. Trimming cost V 7 bases and J 2 bases, with 11 bases left between them. Germline V lookup: CDR1 SQVTM, CDR2 ANQGSEA. The chain is built from TRBV29-1 and TRBJ1-1; tentative D call: TRBD1 (5 bases). Sequencing input: a population of CD138-negative cells sorted from bone marrow. This TCR was recovered from a donor aged 40 or older with multiple myeloma. The CDR3 here is CSAGQTNTEAFF. CDR3 nucleotides: TGCAGCGCAGGACAAACTAACACTGAAGCTTTCTTT.